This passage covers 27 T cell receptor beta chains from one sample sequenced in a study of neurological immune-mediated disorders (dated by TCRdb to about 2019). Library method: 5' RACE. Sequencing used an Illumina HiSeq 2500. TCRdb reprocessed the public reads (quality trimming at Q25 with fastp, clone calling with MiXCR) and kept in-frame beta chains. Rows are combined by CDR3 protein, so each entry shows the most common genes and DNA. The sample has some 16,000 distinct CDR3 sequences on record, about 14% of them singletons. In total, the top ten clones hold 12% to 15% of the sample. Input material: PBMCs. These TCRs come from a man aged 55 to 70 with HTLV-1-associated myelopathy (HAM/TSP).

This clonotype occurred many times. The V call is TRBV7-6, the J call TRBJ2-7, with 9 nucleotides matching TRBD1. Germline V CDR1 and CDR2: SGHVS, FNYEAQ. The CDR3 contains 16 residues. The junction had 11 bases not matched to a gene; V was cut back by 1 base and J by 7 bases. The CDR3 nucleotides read TGTGCCAGCAGCTTAGGGACCGGGACAGGGAGTGAGGAGCAGTACTTC. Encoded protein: CASSLGTGTGSEEQYF. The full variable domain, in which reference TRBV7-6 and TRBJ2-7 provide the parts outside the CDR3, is GAGVSQSPRYKVTKRGQDVALRCDPISGHVSLYWYRQALGQGPEFLTYFNYEAQQDKSGLPNDRFSAERPEGSISTLTIQRTEQRDSAMYRCASSLGTGTGSEEQYFGPGTRLTVT.

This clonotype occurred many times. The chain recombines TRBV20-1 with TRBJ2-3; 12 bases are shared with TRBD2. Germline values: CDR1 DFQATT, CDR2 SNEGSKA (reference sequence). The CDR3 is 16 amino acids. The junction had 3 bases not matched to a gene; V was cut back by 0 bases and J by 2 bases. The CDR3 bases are TGCAGTGCTAGAGATCGGACTAGCGGGGACACAGATACGCAGTATTTT. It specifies CSARDRTSGDTDTQYF.

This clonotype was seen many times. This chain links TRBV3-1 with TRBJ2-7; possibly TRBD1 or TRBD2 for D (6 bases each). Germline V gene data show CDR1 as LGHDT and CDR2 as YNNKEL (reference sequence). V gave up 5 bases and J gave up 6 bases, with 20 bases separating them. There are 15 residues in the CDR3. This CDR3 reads CASSNEAQGGVEQYF. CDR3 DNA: TGTGCCAGCAGCAATGAGGCACAGGGAGGAGTCGAGCAGTACTTC.

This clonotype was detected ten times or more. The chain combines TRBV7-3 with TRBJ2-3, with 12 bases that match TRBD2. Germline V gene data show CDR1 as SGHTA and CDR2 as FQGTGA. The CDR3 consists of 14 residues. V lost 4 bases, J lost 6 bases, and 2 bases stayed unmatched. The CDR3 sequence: CASSSLAGGDTQYF. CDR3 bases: TGTGCCAGCAGCTCCCTAGCGGGGGGGGATACGCAGTATTTT. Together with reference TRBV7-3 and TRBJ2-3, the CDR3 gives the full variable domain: GAGVSQTPSNKVTEKGKYVELRCDPISGHTALYWYRQSLGQGPEFLIYFQGTGAADDSGLPNDRFFAVRPEGSVSTLKIQRTERGDSAVYLCASSSLAGGDTQYFGPGTRLTVL.

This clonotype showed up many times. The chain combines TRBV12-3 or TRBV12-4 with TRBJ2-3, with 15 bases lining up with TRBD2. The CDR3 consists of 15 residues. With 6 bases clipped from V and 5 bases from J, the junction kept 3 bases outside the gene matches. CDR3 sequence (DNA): TGTGCCAGCAGCCCGGGACTAGCGGGGGGAGATACGCAGTATTTT. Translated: CASSPGLAGGDTQYF.

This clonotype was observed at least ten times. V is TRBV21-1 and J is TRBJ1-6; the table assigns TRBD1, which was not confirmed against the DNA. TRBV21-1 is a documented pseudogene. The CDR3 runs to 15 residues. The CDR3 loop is CASRKGDRPNSPLHF. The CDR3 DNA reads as TGTGCCAGCCGCAAGGGGGACAGGCCCAATTCACCCCTCCACTTT.

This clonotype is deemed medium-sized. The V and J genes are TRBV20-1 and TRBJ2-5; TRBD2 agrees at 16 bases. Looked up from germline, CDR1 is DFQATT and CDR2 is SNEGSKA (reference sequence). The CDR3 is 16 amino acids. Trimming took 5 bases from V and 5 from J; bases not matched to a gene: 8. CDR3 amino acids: CSAAGTSGGATETQYF. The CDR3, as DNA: TGCAGTGCTGCCGGGACTAGCGGGGGGGCGACGGAGACCCAGTACTTC.

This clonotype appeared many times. CDR3 DNA sequence: TGTGCCAGCAGCCGAGACCAGACCGGGGAGCTGTTTTTT. Translating gives CASSRDQTGELFF. The chain couples TRBV7-2 to TRBJ2-2, with D unclear. Germline assignment: CDR1 SGHTA and CDR2 FQGNSA. Trimming removed 5 bases at V and 5 bases at J, with 9 bases between. This CDR3 is 13 amino acids long.

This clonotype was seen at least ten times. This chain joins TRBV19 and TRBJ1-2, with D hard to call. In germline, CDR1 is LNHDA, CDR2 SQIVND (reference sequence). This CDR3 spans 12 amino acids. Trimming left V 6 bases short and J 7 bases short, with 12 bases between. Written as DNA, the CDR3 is TGTGCCAGTAGGGGGATCCACGGTGGCTACACCTTC. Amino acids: CASRGIHGGYTF.

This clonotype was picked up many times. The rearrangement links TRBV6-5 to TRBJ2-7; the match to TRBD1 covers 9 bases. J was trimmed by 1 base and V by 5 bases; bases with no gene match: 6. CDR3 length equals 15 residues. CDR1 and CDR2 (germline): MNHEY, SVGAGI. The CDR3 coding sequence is TGTGCCAGCAGTCGAAAGACAGGGGGGTCCTACGAGCAGTACTTC. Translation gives CASSRKTGGSYEQYF.

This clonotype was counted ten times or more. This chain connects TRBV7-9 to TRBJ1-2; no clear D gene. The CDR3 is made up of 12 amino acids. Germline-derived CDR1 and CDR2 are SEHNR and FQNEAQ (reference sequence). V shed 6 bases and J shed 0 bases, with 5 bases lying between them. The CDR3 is CASSGSNYGYTF. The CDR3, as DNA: TGTGCCAGCAGTGGTTCTAACTATGGCTACACCTTC.

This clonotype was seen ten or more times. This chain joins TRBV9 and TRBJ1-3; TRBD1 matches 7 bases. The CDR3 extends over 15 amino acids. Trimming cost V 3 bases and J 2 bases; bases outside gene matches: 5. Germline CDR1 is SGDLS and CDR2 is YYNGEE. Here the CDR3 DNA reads TGTGCCAGCAGCGAGGGGACAGCAGCTGGAAACACCATATATTTT. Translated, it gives CASSEGTAAGNTIYF.

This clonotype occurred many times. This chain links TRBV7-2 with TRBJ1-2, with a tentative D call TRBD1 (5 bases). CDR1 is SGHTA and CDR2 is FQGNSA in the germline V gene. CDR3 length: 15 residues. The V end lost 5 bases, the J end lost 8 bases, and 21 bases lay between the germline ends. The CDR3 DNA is TGTGCCAGCAGCCAACCCGGACAACTCCTCGGGGGCTACACCTTC. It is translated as CASSQPGQLLGGYTF. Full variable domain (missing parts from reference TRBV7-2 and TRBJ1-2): GAGVSQSPSNKVTEKGKDVELRCDPISGHTALYWYRQSLGQGLEFLIYFQGNSAPDKSGLPSDRFSAERTGGSVSTLTIQRTQQEDSAVYLCASSQPGQLLGGYTFGSGTRLTVV.

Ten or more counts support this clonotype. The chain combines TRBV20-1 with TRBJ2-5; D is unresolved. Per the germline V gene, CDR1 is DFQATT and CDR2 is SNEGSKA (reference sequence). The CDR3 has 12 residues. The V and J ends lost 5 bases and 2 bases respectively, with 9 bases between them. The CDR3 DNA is TGCAGTGCTGGACCGACTCAAGAGACCCAGTACTTC. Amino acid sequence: CSAGPTQETQYF.

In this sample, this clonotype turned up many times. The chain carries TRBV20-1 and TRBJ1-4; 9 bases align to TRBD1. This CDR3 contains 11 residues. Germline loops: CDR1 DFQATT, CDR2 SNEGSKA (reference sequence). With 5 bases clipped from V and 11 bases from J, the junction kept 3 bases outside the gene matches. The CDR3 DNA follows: TGCAGTGCTCGGGACAGGGTGAAACTGTTTTTT. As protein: CSARDRVKLFF.

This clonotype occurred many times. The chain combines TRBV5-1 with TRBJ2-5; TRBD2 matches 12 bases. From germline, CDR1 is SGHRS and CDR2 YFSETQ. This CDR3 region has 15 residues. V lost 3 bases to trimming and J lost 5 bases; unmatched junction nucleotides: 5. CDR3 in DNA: TGCGCCAGCAGCTCTAGCGGGGGGGCCGGGGAGACCCAGTACTTC. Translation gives CASSSSGGAGETQYF.

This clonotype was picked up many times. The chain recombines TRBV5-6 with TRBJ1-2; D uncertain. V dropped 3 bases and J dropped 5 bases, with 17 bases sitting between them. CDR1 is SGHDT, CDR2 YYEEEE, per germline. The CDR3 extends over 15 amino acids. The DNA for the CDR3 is TGTGCCAGCAGCTCGCTACGACGGAGTTTTTATGGCTACACCTTC. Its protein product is CASSSLRRSFYGYTF.

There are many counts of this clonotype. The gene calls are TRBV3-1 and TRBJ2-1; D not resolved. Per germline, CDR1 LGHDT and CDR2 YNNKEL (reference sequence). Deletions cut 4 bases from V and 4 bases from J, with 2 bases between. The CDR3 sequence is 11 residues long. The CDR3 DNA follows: TGTGCCAGCAGCCCATACAATGAGCAGTTCTTC. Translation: CASSPYNEQFF.

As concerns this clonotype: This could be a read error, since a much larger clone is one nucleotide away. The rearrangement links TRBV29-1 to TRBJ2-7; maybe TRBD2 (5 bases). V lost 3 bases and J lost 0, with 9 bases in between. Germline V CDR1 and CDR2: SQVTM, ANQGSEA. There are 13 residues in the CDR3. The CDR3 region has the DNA TGCAGCGTTGATGAAGGGAGCTCCTACGAGCAGTACTTC. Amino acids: CSVDEGSSYEQYF.

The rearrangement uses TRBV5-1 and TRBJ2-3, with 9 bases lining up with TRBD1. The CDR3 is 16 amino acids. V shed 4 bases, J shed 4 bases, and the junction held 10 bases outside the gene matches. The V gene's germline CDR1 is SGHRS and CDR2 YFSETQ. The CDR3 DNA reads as TGCGCCAGCAGCCATGGGAACGGACAGGGGTCAGATACGCAGTATTTT. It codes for CASSHGNGQGSDTQYF.

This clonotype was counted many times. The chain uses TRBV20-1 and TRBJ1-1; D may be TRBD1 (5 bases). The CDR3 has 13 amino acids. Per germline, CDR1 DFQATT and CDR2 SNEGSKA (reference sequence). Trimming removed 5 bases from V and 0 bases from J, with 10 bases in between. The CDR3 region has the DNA TGCAGTGCTCTGGGGGGGATGAACACTGAAGCTTTCTTT. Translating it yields CSALGGMNTEAFF.

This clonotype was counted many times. The chain's CDR3 is CSGSGGGETQYF. In nucleotides, the CDR3 is TGCAGCGGGAGCGGGGGAGGGGAGACCCAGTACTTC. The chain couples TRBV29-1 to TRBJ2-5, with TRBD2 matching over 8 bases. This CDR3 region has 12 residues. The ends lost 7 bases at V and 5 bases at J; junction bases unmatched: 6. From germline, CDR1 is SQVTM and CDR2 ANQGSEA.

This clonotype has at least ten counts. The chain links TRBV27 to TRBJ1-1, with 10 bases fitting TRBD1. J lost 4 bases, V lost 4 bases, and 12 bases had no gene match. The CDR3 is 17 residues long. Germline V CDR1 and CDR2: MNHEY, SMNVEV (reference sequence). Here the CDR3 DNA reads TGTGCCAGCAGTTCCGGGACAGGGGTCCTGGTTGTCACTGAAGCTTTCTTT. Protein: CASSSGTGVLVVTEAFF.

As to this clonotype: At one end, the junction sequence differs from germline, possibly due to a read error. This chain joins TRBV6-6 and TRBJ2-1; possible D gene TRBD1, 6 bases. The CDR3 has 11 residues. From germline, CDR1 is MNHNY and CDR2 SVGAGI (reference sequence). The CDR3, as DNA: TGTACCAGTAGTTACGACAGGGAGCAGTTCTTC. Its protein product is CTSSYDREQFF.

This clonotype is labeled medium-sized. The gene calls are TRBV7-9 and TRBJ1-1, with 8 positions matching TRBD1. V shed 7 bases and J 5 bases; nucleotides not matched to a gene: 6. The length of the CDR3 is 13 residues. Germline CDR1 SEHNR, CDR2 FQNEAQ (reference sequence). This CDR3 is CASNPDRATEAFF. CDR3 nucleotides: TGTGCCAGCAACCCGGACAGGGCTACTGAAGCTTTCTTT.

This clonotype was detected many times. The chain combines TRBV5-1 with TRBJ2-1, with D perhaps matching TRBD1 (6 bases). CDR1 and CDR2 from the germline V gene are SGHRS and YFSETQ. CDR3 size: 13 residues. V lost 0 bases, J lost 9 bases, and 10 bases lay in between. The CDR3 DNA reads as TGCGCCAGCAGCTTGGGGGGGCCGGGTGAGCAGTTCTTC. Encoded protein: CASSLGGPGEQFF.

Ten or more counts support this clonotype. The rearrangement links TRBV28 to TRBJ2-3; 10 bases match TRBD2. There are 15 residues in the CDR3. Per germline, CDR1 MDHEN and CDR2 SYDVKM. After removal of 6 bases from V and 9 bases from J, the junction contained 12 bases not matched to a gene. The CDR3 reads CASSQLAGSSRTQYF. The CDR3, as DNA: TGTGCCAGCAGCCAACTAGCGGGGTCATCGCGGACGCAGTATTTT.